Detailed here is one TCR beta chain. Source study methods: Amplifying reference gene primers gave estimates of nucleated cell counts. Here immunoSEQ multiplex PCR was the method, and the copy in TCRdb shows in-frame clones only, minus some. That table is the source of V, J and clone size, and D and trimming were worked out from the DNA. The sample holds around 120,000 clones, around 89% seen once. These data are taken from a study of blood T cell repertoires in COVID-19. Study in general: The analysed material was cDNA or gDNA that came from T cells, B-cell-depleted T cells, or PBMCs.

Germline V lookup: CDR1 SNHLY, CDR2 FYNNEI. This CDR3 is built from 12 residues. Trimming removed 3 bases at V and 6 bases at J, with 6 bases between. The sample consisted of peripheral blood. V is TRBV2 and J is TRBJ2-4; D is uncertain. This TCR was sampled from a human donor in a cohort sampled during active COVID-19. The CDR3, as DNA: TGTGCCAGCAGTGAGTCCGGAAACATTCAGTACTTC. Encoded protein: CASSESGNIQYF.